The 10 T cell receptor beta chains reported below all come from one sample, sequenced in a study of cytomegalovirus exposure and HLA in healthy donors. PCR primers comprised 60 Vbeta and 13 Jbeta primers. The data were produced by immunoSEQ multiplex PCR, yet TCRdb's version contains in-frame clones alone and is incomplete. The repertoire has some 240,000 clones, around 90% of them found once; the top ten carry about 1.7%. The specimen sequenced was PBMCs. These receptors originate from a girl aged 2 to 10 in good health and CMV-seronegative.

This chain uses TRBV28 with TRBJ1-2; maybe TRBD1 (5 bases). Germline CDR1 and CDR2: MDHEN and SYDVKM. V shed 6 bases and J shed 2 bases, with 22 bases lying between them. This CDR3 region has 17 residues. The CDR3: CASSSPRGAGKNYGYTF. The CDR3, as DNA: TGTGCCAGCAGCTCCCCGAGGGGCGCGGGGAAGAACTATGGCTACACCTTC.

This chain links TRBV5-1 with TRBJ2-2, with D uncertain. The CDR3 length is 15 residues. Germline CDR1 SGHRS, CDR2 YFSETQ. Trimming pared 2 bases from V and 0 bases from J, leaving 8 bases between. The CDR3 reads CASSFISANTGELFF. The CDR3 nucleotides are TGCGCCAGCAGCTTCATCAGTGCGAACACCGGGGAGCTGTTTTTT.

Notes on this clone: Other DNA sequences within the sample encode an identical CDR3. The chain's CDR3 is CASSLSRTGGTEAFF. The DNA for the CDR3 is TGTGCCAGCAGTTTATCGCGAACAGGGGGCACTGAAGCTTTCTTT. The gene calls are TRBV27 and TRBJ1-1; 8 bases are a match to TRBD1. The germline V gene has CDR1 MNHEY and CDR2 SMNVEV (reference sequence). Losses at the gene ends were 0 bases for V and 4 bases for J; bases not matched to a gene: 4. CDR3 length: 15 amino acids.

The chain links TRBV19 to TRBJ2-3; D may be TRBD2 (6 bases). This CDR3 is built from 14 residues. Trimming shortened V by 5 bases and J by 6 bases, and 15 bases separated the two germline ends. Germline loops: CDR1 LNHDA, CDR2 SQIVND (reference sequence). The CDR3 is CASSARTILDTQYF. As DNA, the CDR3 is TGTGCCAGTAGTGCCCGGACTATATTGGATACGCAGTATTTT.

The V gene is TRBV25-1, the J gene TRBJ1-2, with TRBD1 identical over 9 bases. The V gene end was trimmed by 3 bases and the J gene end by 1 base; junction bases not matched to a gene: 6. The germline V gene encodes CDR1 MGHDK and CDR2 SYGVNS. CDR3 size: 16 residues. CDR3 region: CASSEGQGNNNYGYTF. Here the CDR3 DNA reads TGTGCCAGCAGTGAGGGACAGGGCAATAATAACTATGGCTACACCTTC.

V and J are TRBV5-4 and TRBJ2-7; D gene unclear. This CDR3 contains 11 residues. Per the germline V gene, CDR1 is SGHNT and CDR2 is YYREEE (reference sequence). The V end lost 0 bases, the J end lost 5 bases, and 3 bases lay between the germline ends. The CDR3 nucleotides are TGTGCCAGCAGCTTGGCGGACGAGCAGTACTTC. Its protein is CASSLADEQYF.

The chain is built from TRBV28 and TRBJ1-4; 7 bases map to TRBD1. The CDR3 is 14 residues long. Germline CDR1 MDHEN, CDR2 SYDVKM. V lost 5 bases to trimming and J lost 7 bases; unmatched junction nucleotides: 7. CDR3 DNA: TGTGCCAGCAGTCTCACAGGGGCGGCTGAAAAACTGTTTTTT. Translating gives CASSLTGAAEKLFF. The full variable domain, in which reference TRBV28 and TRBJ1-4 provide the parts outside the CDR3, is DVKVTQSSRYLVKRTGEKVFLECVQDMDHENMFWYRQDPGLGLRLIYFSYDVKMKEKGDIPEGYSVSREKKERFSLILESASTNQTSMYLCASSLTGAAEKLFFGSGTQLSVL.

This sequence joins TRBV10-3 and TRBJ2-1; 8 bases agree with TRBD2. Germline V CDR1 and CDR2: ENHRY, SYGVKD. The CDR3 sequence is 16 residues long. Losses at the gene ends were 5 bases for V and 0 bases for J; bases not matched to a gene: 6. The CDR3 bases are TGTGCCATCAGTAACGCGGGGGGCGCCTCCTACAATGAGCAGTTCTTC. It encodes CAISNAGGASYNEQFF.

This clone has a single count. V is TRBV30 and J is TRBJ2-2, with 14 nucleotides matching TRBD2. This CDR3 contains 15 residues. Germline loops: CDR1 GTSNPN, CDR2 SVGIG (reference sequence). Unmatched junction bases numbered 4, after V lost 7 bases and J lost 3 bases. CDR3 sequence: CALGLAGVYTGELFF. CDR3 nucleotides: TGTGCCTTGGGACTAGCGGGAGTTTACACCGGGGAGCTGTTTTTT.

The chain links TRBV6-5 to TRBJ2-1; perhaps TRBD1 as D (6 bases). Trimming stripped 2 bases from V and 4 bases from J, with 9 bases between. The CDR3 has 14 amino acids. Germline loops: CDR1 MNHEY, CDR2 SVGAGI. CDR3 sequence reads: CASSYTGQYNEQFF. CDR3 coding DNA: TGTGCCAGCAGTTACACAGGACAGTACAATGAGCAGTTCTTC.